A selection of T cell receptor beta chains follows, all from one sample in a study of blood T cell repertoires in COVID-19. The data were produced by immunoSEQ multiplex PCR, yet TCRdb's version contains in-frame clones alone and is incomplete. The repertoire holds under 450,000 clones, roughly 87% seen once, with approximately 3.1% in the top ten. The sample was PBMCs or T cells enriched from blood (not recorded which). Receptors originate from a young woman who had recovered from COVID-19. CDR3s include the opening cysteine and the closing phenylalanine or tryptophan. The D gene is left open where the match is weak. Size is omitted from some rows. Given values are once, few, many or a class for expanded clones.

TRBV6-5,TRBJ1-4,few,TRBD1,CASKLGQGIGEKLFF,TGTGCCAGCAAGCTCGGACAGGGCATAGGTGAAAAACTGTTTTTT
TRBV18,TRBJ2-1,.,TRBD2,CASSPPKRELLHEQFF,TGTGCCAGCTCACCACCGAAGCGGGAGTTACTCCATGAGCAGTTCTTC
TRBV28,TRBJ2-3,.,TRBD1,CASSASGTGADTQYF,TGTGCCAGCAGTGCTTCCGGGACAGGGGCAGATACGCAGTATTTT
TRBV9,TRBJ2-1,.,.,CASSVVAGNNEQFF,TGTGCCAGCAGCGTAGTAGCCGGAAACAATGAGCAGTTCTTC
TRBV18,TRBJ2-7,.,.,CASSPGPTTYEQYF,TGTGCCAGCTCACCAGGCCCCACAACCTACGAGCAGTACTTC
TRBV5-1,TRBJ2-7,.,.,CASSPIGSYERQYF,TGCGCCAGCAGCCCTATAGGGAGCTACGAGCGGCAGTACTTC
TRBV2,TRBJ2-3,.,.,CASSIPPGENTQYF,TGTGCCAGCAGTATACCGCCCGGGGAAAATACGCAGTATTTT
TRBV9,TRBJ1-2,.,TRBD1,CASSGTDRNYGYTF,TGTGCCAGCAGCGGGACGGACAGGAACTATGGCTACACCTTC
TRBV6-5,TRBJ2-7,once,TRBD1,CASSYSGTGGIYEQYF,TGTGCCAGCAGTTACTCAGGGACAGGGGGAATTTACGAGCAGTACTTC
TRBV24-1,TRBJ2-7,.,.,CATSSSGSYEQYF,TGTGCCACCAGTTCCTCCGGTTCCTACGAGCAGTACTTC
TRBV19,TRBJ1-3,.,TRBD1,CASSPQGGNTIYF,TGTGCCAGTAGTCCACAGGGGGGAAACACCATATATTTT
TRBV11-2,TRBJ1-1,.,TRBD1,CASSLMDRTAEAFF,TGTGCCAGCAGCTTGATGGACAGGACTGCTGAAGCTTTCTTT
TRBV5-1,TRBJ1-2,.,TRBD1,CASSPRQGKVNGYTF,TGCGCCAGCAGCCCGCGACAGGGGAAAGTGAATGGCTACACCTTC
TRBV5-1,TRBJ1-1,.,.,CASSFWGRDTEAFF,TGCGCCAGCAGCTTCTGGGGGCGCGACACTGAAGCTTTCTTT
TRBV19,TRBJ1-5,.,TRBD1,CASSSGTGEAQPQHF,TGTGCCAGTAGTAGCGGGACAGGGGAGGCTCAGCCCCAGCATTTT
TRBV28,TRBJ1-6,few,.,CASSLQGSSPLHF,TGTGCCAGCAGTTTACAGGGGTCTTCACCCCTCCACTTT
TRBV29-1,TRBJ1-4,.,.,CSDRVSNEKLFF,TGCAGCGACAGGGTTTCTAATGAAAAACTGTTTTTT
TRBV6-1,TRBJ1-6,.,TRBD1,CASSETRGQRSPLHF,TGTGCCAGCAGTGAAACCAGGGGGCAGAGATCACCCCTCCACTTT
TRBV28,TRBJ2-2,.,TRBD2,CASSRRTSEHIGELFF,TGTGCCAGCAGTAGACGGACTAGCGAACATATCGGGGAGCTGTTTTTT
TRBV3-1/TRBV3-2,TRBJ1-1,.,TRBD1,CASSQAGGITEAFF,TGTGCCAGCAGCCAAGCAGGGGGTATTACTGAAGCTTTCTTT
TRBV19,TRBJ1-1,.,.,CASSKVRVRGSGTEAFF,TGTGCCAGTAGTAAGGTCCGGGTAAGGGGATCCGGCACTGAAGCTTTCTTT
TRBV11-2,TRBJ2-5,.,.,CASSAYTGKETQYF,TGTGCCAGCAGCGCATATACAGGGAAAGAGACCCAGTACTTC
TRBV28,TRBJ2-3,.,TRBD2,CASSLGTSGTTDTQYF,TGTGCCAGCAGTTTGGGGACTAGCGGGACCACAGATACGCAGTATTTT
TRBV10-3,TRBJ2-7,few,.,CAISGIIGTGVSYEQYF,TGTGCCATCAGTGGAATAATCGGAACAGGCGTCTCCTACGAGCAGTACTTC
TRBV11-3,TRBJ2-1,.,TRBD2,CASSLGSGTYNEQFF,TGTGCCAGCAGCTTAGGTAGCGGGACCTACAATGAGCAGTTCTTC
TRBV27,TRBJ2-2,.,TRBD2,CASSLRGGPLQTGELFF,TGTGCCAGCAGTTTGCGGGGGGGCCCCTTGCAGACCGGGGAGCTGTTTTTT
TRBV7-8,TRBJ2-7,.,.,CASSLTELFSYEQYF,TGTGCCAGCAGCTTAACCGAGCTCTTCTCCTACGAGCAGTACTTC
TRBV7-9,TRBJ1-2,.,.,CASSPNRGGGNYGYTF,TGTGCCAGCAGCCCCAACAGAGGGGGAGGGAACTATGGCTACACCTTC
TRBV28,TRBJ1-2,few,.,CASSLRDYGYTF,TGTGCCAGCAGTTTAAGAGACTATGGCTACACCTTC
TRBV10-3,TRBJ1-5,.,.,CAISEFGQPQHF,TGTGCCATCAGTGAGTTCGGTCAGCCCCAGCATTTT
TRBV11-2,TRBJ2-3,.,TRBD2,CASSLTSGGADTQYF,TGTGCCAGCAGCTTAACTAGCGGGGGAGCAGATACGCAGTATTTT
TRBV7-8,TRBJ2-1,.,TRBD2,CASSPFSGGNPMTNEQFF,TGTGCCAGCAGCCCGTTCAGCGGGGGTAACCCCATGACCAATGAGCAGTTCTTC
TRBV9,TRBJ1-5,.,.,CASSAGGSSNQPQHF,TGTGCCAGCAGCGCCGGGGGAAGTAGCAATCAGCCCCAGCATTTT
TRBV19,TRBJ1-2,.,.,CASTNRVGGYGYTF,TGTGCCAGCACTAACAGGGTAGGGGGCTATGGCTACACCTTC
TRBV9,TRBJ2-3,.,.,CASSVGATQYF,TGTGCCAGCAGCGTAGGCGCGACGCAGTATTTT
TRBV6-4,TRBJ1-4,.,TRBD1,CASSDSEGRGQASGTNATNEKLFF,TGTGCCAGCAGTGACTCCGAAGGTAGGGGGCAAGCTTCTGGGACCAATGCAACTAATGAAAAACTGTTTTTT
TRBV4-1,TRBJ2-7,.,.,CASSQYRAGEQYF,TGCGCCAGCAGCCAATACAGGGCAGGCGAGCAGTACTTC
TRBV5-1,TRBJ1-3,.,.,CASSPGSGSGNTIYF,TGCGCCAGCAGCCCTGGTAGCGGGTCTGGAAACACCATATATTTT
TRBV2,TRBJ2-1,.,TRBD2,CASGTSSFNEQFF,TGTGCCAGCGGGACTAGTTCGTTTAATGAGCAGTTCTTC
TRBV5-1,TRBJ1-2,.,.,CASSDNGVGGYTF,TGCGCCAGCAGCGATAACGGGGTAGGGGGCTACACCTTC
TRBV19,TRBJ1-1,.,TRBD1,CASSLQTGVGFGTEAFF,TGTGCCAGTAGTCTTCAGACAGGGGTAGGTTTTGGCACTGAAGCTTTCTTT
TRBV7-9,TRBJ1-1,.,.,CASSYRVNTEAFF,TGTGCCAGCAGCTACAGGGTGAACACTGAAGCTTTCTTT
TRBV29-1,TRBJ1-1,.,TRBD1,CSVAGTGVFHTEAFF,TGCAGCGTTGCCGGGACAGGGGTCTTTCACACTGAAGCTTTCTTT
TRBV5-4,TRBJ2-7,.,TRBD1,CASSRDRDGQYF,TGTGCCAGCAGCCGCGACAGGGATGGGCAGTACTTC
TRBV5-1,TRBJ1-5,.,.,CASSLAAGGSQPQHF,TGCGCCAGCAGCTTGGCGGCAGGAGGGAGTCAGCCCCAGCATTTT
TRBV19,TRBJ1-5,.,TRBD1,CASSMTGTSNQPQHF,TGTGCCAGTAGTATGACAGGGACTAGCAATCAGCCCCAGCATTTT
TRBV5-1,TRBJ1-6,.,.,CASSQGLQGDSPLHF,TGCGCCAGCAGCCAGGGGTTACAGGGTGATTCACCCCTCCACTTT
TRBV11-1,TRBJ2-7,.,TRBD1,CASSLRAATGGDEQYF,TGTGCCAGCAGCTTACGGGCAGCGACAGGGGGCGACGAGCAGTACTTC
TRBV5-1,TRBJ2-7,.,TRBD1,CASSFSPGTGSYEQYF,TGCGCCAGCAGCTTTTCACCCGGGACAGGCTCCTACGAGCAGTACTTC
TRBV6-2/TRBV6-3,TRBJ2-7,.,TRBD1,CASSTMGQGAYEQYF,TGTGCCAGCAGCACTATGGGACAGGGGGCCTACGAGCAGTACTTC
TRBV5-4,TRBJ2-5,.,TRBD1,CASSYDRGETQYF,TGTGCCAGCAGCTATGACAGGGGAGAGACCCAGTACTTC
TRBV9,TRBJ2-7,.,TRBD1,CASSGGQGSYEQYF,TGTGCCAGCAGCGGGGGACAGGGCTCCTACGAGCAGTACTTC
TRBV27,TRBJ2-7,few,.,CASSPTLGAEQYF,TGTGCCAGCAGTCCCACGTTAGGGGCCGAGCAGTACTTC
TRBV11-2,TRBJ2-6,.,.,CASSLAVPISGANVLTF,TGTGCCAGCAGCTTAGCGGTCCCGATCTCTGGGGCCAACGTCCTGACTTTC
TRBV5-4,TRBJ2-6,once,.,CASSLGQTSGANVLTF,TGTGCCAGCAGCTTGGGACAGACCTCTGGGGCCAACGTCCTGACTTTC
TRBV15,TRBJ2-7,.,TRBD1,CATSRDGQGSYEQYF,TGTGCCACCAGCAGAGACGGACAGGGTTCCTACGAGCAGTACTTC
TRBV5-4,TRBJ1-2,.,.,CASSLAQGALGYTF,TGTGCCAGCAGCTTGGCACAGGGTGCATTGGGCTACACCTTC